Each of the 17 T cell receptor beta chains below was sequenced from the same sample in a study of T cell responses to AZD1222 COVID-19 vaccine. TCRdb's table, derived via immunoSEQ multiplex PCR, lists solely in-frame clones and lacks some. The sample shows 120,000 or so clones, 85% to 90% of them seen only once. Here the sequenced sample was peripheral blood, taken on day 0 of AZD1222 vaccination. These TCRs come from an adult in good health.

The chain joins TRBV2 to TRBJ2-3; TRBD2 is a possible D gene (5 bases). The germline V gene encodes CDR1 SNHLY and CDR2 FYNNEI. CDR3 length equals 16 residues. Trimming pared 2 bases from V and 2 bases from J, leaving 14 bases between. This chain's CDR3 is CASSEPARAYTDTQYF. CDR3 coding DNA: TGTGCCAGCAGTGAACCGGCGCGGGCCTACACAGATACGCAGTATTTT.

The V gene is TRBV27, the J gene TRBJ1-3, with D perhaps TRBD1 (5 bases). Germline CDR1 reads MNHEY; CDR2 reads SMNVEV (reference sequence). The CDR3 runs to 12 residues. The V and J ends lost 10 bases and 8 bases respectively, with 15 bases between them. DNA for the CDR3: TGTGCCACGCGGGGACCAGCGGACACCATATATTTT. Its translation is CATRGPADTIYF.

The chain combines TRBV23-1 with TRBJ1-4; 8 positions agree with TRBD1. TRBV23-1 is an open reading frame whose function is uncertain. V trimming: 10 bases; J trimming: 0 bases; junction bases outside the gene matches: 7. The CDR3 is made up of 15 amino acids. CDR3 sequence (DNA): TGCGCCATTGGGACAGGAGAAGCAACTAATGAAAAACTGTTTTTT. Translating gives CAIGTGEATNEKLFF.

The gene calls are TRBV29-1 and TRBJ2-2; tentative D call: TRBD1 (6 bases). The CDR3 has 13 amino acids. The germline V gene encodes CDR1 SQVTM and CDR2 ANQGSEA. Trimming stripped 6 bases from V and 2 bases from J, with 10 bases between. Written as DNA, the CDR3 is TGCAGCGTGGGACATACCAACACCGGGGAGCTGTTTTTT. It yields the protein CSVGHTNTGELFF.

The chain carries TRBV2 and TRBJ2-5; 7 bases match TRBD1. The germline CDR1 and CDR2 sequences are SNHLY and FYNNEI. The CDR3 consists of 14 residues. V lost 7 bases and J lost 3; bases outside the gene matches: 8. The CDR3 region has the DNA TGTGCCAGCACCCGGGACAGACCCAAAGAGACCCAGTACTTC. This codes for CASTRDRPKETQYF.

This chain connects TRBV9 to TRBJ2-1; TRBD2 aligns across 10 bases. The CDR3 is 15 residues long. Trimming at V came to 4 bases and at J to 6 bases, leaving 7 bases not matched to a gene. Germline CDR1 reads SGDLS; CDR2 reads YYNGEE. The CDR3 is CASSPSGGAANEQFF. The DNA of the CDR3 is TGTGCCAGCAGCCCCAGCGGGGGGGCCGCCAATGAGCAGTTCTTC.

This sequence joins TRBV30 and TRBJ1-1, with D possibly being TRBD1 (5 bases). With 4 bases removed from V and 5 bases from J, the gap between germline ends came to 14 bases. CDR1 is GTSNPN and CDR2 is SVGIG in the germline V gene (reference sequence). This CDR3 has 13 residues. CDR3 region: CAWTRGIRTEAFF. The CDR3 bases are TGTGCCTGGACGCGGGGGATTAGGACTGAAGCTTTCTTT.

CDR3 coding DNA: TGTGCCAGCAGCCAAGATGCGGGGGAGTATGGCTACACCTTC. It codes for CASSQDAGEYGYTF. V and J are TRBV4-2 and TRBJ1-2, with a tentative D call TRBD1 (5 bases). V gave up 0 bases and J gave up 5 bases, with 10 bases separating them. CDR3 length: 14 amino acids. Germline CDR1 is LGHNA and CDR2 is YNFKEQ.

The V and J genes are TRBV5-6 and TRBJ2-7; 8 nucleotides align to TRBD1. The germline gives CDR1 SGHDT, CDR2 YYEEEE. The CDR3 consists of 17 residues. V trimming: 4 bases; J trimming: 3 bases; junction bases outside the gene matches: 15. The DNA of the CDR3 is TGTGCCAGCAGCAAGGGAGTTTTCGGGGACAGGCGCTACGAGCAGTACTTC. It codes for CASSKGVFGDRRYEQYF. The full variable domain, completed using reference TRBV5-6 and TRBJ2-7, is DAGVTQSPTHLIKTRGQQVTLRCSPKSGHDTVSWYQQALGQGPQFIFQYYEEEERQRGNFPDRFSGHQFPNYSSELNVNALLLGDSALYLCASSKGVFGDRRYEQYFGPGTRLTVT.

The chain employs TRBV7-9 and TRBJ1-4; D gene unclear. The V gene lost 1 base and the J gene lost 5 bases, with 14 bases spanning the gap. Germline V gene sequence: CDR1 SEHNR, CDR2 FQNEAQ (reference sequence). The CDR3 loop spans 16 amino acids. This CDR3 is CASSLDLGLGNEKLFF. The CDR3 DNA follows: TGTGCCAGCAGCTTAGATCTGGGTCTAGGGAATGAAAAACTGTTTTTT.

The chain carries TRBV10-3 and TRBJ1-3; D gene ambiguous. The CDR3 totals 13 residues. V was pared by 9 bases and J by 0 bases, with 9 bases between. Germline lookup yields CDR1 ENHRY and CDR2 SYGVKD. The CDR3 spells CAIRTNSGNTIYF. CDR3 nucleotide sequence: TGTGCCATTAGAACCAACTCTGGAAACACCATATATTTT.

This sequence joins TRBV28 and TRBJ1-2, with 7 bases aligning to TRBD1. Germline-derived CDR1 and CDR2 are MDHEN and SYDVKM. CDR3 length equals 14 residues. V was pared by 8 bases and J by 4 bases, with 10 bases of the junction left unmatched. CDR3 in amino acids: CASLGAGGFYGYTF. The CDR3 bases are TGTGCCAGCCTTGGGGCAGGGGGATTCTATGGCTACACCTTC.

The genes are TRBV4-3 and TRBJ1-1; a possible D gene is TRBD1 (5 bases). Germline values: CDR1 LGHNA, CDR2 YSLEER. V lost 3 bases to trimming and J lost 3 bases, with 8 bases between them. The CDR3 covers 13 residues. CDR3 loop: CASSHGGDTEAFF. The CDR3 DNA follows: TGCGCCAGCAGCCACGGGGGGGACACTGAAGCTTTCTTT.

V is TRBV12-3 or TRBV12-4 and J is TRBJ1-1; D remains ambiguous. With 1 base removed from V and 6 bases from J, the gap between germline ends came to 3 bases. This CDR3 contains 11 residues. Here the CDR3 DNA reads TGTGCCAGCAGTTTAGAGGCTGAAGCTTTCTTT. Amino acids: CASSLEAEAFF.

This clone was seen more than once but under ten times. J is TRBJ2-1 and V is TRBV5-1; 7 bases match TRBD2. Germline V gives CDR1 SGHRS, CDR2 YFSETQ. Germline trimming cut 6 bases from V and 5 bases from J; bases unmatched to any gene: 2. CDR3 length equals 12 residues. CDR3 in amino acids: CASNLADNEQFF. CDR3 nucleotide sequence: TGCGCCAGCAATCTAGCGGACAATGAGCAGTTCTTC.

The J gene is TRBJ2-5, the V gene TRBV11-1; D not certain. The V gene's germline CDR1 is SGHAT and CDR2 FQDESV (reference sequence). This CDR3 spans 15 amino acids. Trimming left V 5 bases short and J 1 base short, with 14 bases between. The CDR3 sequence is CASSTPGGSQETQYF. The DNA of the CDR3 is TGTGCCAGCAGCACCCCCGGCGGCAGCCAAGAGACCCAGTACTTC.

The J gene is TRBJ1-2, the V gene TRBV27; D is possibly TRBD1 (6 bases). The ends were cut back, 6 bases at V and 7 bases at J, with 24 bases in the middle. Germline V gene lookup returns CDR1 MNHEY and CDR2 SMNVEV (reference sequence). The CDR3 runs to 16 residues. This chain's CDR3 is CASSLDSSPPPGGYTF. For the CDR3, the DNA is TGTGCCAGCAGCCTGGACAGCAGCCCTCCTCCAGGTGGCTACACCTTC.